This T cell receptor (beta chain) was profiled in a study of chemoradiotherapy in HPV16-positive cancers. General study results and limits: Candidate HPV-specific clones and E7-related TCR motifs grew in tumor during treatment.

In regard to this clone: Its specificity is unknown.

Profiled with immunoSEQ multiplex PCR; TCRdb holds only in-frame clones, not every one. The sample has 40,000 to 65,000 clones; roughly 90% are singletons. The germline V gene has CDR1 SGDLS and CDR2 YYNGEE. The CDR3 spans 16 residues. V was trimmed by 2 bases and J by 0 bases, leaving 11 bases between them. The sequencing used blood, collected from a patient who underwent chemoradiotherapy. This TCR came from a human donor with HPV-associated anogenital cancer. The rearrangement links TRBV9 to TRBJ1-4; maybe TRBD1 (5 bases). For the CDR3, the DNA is TGTGCCAGCAGCGTCGACAGCCTTGCAACTAATGAAAAACTGTTTTTT. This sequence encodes CASSVDSLATNEKLFF.